A single T cell receptor (beta chain) is shown here with its context. Its antigen target is currently unknown. The sample holds no much larger clone one base away, and base qualities are not on file. The CDR3 measures 14 amino acids from cysteine to phenylalanine. Only the CDR3 region is kept as DNA, spanning 42 bases read in frame from base 1. Between the V and J ends, shortened by 3 bases and 4 bases respectively, the junction contains 9 bases. The germline V gene yields MNHNS for CDR1 and SASEGT for CDR2. These data are taken from a study of cytomegalovirus exposure and HLA in healthy donors (dated by TCRdb to 2015 to 2018). Notes on the research overall: According to an earlier analysis of a few hundred of the donors, roughly 180 million T cells yielded 90 million to 140 million unique TCR beta sequences and 276 Gb of sequence data. Because of strong linkage in the cohort, five DR-DQ haplotypes were treated as single units for association and clustering. Besides the first cohort of hundreds of subjects, a separate validation cohort made up of 120 different subjects was used. High-throughput TCR immunosequencing, statistical association of individual TCRs with disease status, and machine learning were combined to predict cytomegalovirus infection status. To decide whether each TCR beta V gene segment behaved as functional or pseudogenic, an earlier analysis of over 500 of the donors relied on high-throughput TCR beta sequencing. Typing coverage differed by locus: A, B, C, DRB1 and DQB1 were typed in roughly 620-630 donors, DQA1 in 500 to 550, DPA1 in approximately 600, and DPB1 in around 490. HLA typing covered class I and class II loci at four-digit resolution. Among the roughly 380 genotyped donors, roughly 80% belonged to the genetic ancestry cluster associated with self-reported Caucasian donors. Genome-wide SNP genotypes for about 60% of the roughly 700 donors were used in a later genetic analysis, which treated that subset as a discovery cohort. Among some 400 genotyped donors of the cohort, an average of around 250,000 unique TCR beta nucleotide sequences was sequenced per donor, of which approximately 18% were non-productive. To study patterns of TCR occurrence, a later analysis re-analyzed previously published TCR beta repertoires from 600 to 750 donors and added high-resolution HLA genotyping. The study used immunosequencing to profile the T cell repertoires of approximately 690 subjects and linked those repertoires to cytomegalovirus serostatus. Alongside the repertoire data, information on donor age, sex, ethnicity and CMV serostatus was compiled. The study aimed to test whether cataloging public T cell receptors could reveal signatures of past pathogen exposure. The later analysis used no new phenotypic data to find candidate immune exposures, relying instead on TCR beta sequences and their occurrence across donors. Roughly 300 gigabases of sequencing data and roughly 80 million unique TCR sequences made up an early release that covered 500 to 650 HLA-typed donors. All discovery cohort repertoires had been generated on a single sequencing platform. What the authors observed across the whole study: Across donors, most TCR sequences were observed very rarely, whereas some public TCRs were present in many individuals. In this cohort, only TCR beta chains were sequenced, and detectable features were limited by the absence of alpha or paired-chain data. According to the authors, the approach could potentially be generalized to other disease states and immunological phenotypes. A further reported finding was that TCR beta sequences accurately predicted the HLA-A and HLA-B alleles for most subjects in the first cohort. The study listed 164 TCR beta chains as associated with cytomegalovirus. According to a later analysis, parvovirus B19, influenza, CMV and Epstein-Barr virus appeared linked to several top co-occurrence clusters. Because some donors lacked HLA typing at each locus, the association tests relied only on the typed subset. A later analysis found that HLA-associated TCR beta chains were more clonally expanded and had lower generation probabilities than equally common non-associated chains. Broadly in line with IMGT annotations, most TCR beta V segments showed up in productive rearrangements about 90% or about 30% of the time in an earlier analysis of several hundred of the donors. Some IMGT-functional V segments, including TRBV6-2 and TRBV6-3, could not be told apart with the 87-base-pair reads, so those segments were excluded. Because counts were too low, more than 15 rarely observed V segments, including chromosome 9 orphons, were left out of the earlier analysis of 587 of the donors. Assigning TCR associations to individual alleles was difficult when HLA alleles, especially DR and DQ, strongly co-occurred. A few of the identified cytomegalovirus-associated TCR beta chains were confirmed in vitro to be specific for cytomegalovirus antigens. Compared with the approximately 720-donor mean, donors in an Asian-associated ancestry cluster had fewer N-insertions in productive TCRs, according to a later genetic analysis. In a later genetic analysis, a missense DCLRE1C variant was associated with V-gene and J-gene trimming of TCR beta chains, and the association was replicated in an independent cohort. Correlated functional status among segregating V segments might be attributable to linkage disequilibrium, but an unknown experimental factor could not be ruled out. According to a later analysis, most CMV-associated TCR beta chains appeared to be HLA-restricted, and the HLA associations seemed to be driven largely by CMV exposure. A group of highly shared sequence variants was considered likely to be a technical artifact of the sequencing pipeline. The classifier was reported to diagnose cytomegalovirus status with high specificity and sensitivity in both the original and validation cohorts. In a later analysis, the rate of TCR association differed among HLA loci, with DRB1 alleles having the most associated TCRs and HLA-C alleles having the fewest. Presence/absence analyses assumed roughly uniform sequencing depth across donors, an assumption that may not hold. For the cohort, immune exposure information was limited to CMV serostatus. Specific HLA alleles were associated with over 15,000 TCR beta sequences at a false discovery rate of 0.05 in a later analysis.

The cohort was made up of 500 to 850 healthy bone marrow donors. At the time of sampling, every cohort member was nominally healthy, though immune exposures that went unrecorded were likely present. The donor tested CMV seronegative and was one of the 352 seronegative cohort members. Every donor gave a peripheral blood sample, and the peripheral blood mononuclear cells from that sample were used for TCR beta sequencing. The Qiagen DNeasy Blood Extraction Kit was used to extract genomic DNA from the blood cell samples. Libraries were constructed by the immunoSEQ multiplex PCR assay. The multiplex PCR relied on a mix of 60 forward primers for TCR Vbeta segments and 13 reverse primers for TCR Jbeta segments. A multiplex PCR assay on genomic DNA amplified the CDR3 region of rearranged TCR beta genes. The amplified TCR beta libraries were sequenced on the Illumina HiSeq System as 87-base-pair reads. As for how the authors treated the data: A later analysis tallied roughly 80 million unique TCR beta chains across the approximately 670 repertoires, and around 12 million of those chains were shared by two or more donors. To remove PCR and sequencing errors, raw reads were error-corrected and collapsed into unique sequences using a nearest-neighbor algorithm that merged closely related sequences. To assign V, D and J gene segments, CDR3 sequences were aligned to IMGT reference sequences. For a sequence to be retained, a match of at least six nucleotides to both a V gene segment and a J gene segment was required. Rearrangements were classified as productive when the CDR3 lacked stop codons and remained in frame with V and J, and all other rearrangements were classified as non-productive. CDR3 was defined according to IMGT convention as the region running from the second conserved V-encoded cysteine to the conserved J-encoded phenylalanine. The earlier analysis of 587 of the donors excluded sequences that lacked an unambiguous match to a single V gene segment. An earlier analysis of several hundred of the donors called V segments functional above 56.7% productive rearrangements and segregating when the between-donor standard deviation exceeded 5%. A statistical classification framework was built to diagnose cytomegalovirus status from the catalog of TCR beta chain sequences. In a later analysis, TCR nucleotide sequences were compared against IMGT/GENE-DB human TR gene sequences so that V and J genes could be assigned. In a later analysis, CDR3 sequences and most-parsimonious VDJ recombination scenarios were assigned using the TCRdist pipeline. A later analysis defined each TCR beta chain by its CDR3 amino acid sequence plus V-gene family, and excluded reads lacking a unique V-gene family. To address suspected cross-contamination and a sequencing artifact, a later analysis removed approximately 590 highly shared, low-generation-probability nucleotide sequences. In a later analysis, a clonal expansion index was calculated for each public chain from normalized within-repertoire ranks of inferred template counts. Generation probabilities in a later analysis came from a VDJ recombination model fitted to out-of-frame rearrangements, and those results were checked against IGoR. In a later analysis, TCR-TCR, TCR-HLA and TCR-CMV co-occurrence was scored with hypergeometric tests, and a repertoire-size bias correction was applied to TCR pairs. To estimate false discovery rates, a later analysis permuted the HLA or CMV assignments 20 times. In a later analysis, co-occurring TCRs were grouped with DBSCAN, and TCRdist sequence similarity was added when clustering was performed within HLA-allele-positive subsets. Repertoires with fewer than 30,000 or more than 120,000 public chains, plus five repertoires with anomalous nucleotide sharing, were excluded from co-occurrence clustering. TCRdb limited this immuneACCESS table to in-frame rearrangements with V and J called. A share of clones is missing; checked studies link under half to unresolved V genes, and the rest is unexplained. V, J and clone size were drawn from that table, and D and trimming were deduced from the DNA. Recorded for this sample are hundreds of thousands of clones; about 85% of them occurred a single time. The ten largest clones represent roughly 0.24% of the sample.

Sequencing input: PBMCs. The clonotype comes from a girl aged 2-10 years in good health and CMV-seronegative. The V gene is TRBV6-1 and the J gene is TRBJ1-4; TRBD1 is possibly the D segment (5 matching bases). This receptor has the CDR3 CASSDWTSNEKLFF. Read as DNA, the sequence is TGTGCCAGCAGTGACTGGACAAGTAATGAAAAACTGTTTTTT.